This T cell receptor (beta chain) was profiled in a study of Ad26.COV2.S vaccination and SARS-CoV-2 variants. Study-wide background: The donor participated in the COV1001 trial, in its Ad26.COV2.S arm. Study results and caveats: The authors reported substantial breadth in spike-specific CD8+ and CD4+ T cell responses after vaccination. An underestimation of total T cell responses may have resulted from the TCR breadth and depth analyses.

The CDR3 is made up of 15 amino acids. V was trimmed by 5 bases and J by 0 bases, leaving 10 bases between them. From germline, CDR1 is MNHEY and CDR2 SMNVEV (reference sequence). Details on this clone: The antigen is not known.

Treatment indicated: 19 received Ad26.COV2.S at low or high dose, single or two shots; about five received placebo; per-sample allocation not given. At day 63 after the first vaccine or placebo injection, samples were drawn. The method was immunoSEQ multiplex PCR; TCRdb's version includes in-frame clones alone and lacks a portion of them. The table lists 300,000 to 350,000 clones, almost 90% of them singletons. The sequence derives from a person between 18 and 65 years old who received the Ad26.COV2.S COVID-19 vaccine or a placebo. This sequence joins TRBV27 and TRBJ1-4; D is unresolved. Sequencing was performed on peripheral blood, taken in a trial of Ad26.COV2.S vaccine versus placebo. The CDR3 DNA is TGTGCCAGCAGTCCCGTGGGGACAACTAATGAAAAACTGTTTTTT. Protein sequence: CASSPVGTTNEKLFF. Looking up the rest from reference TRBV27 and TRBJ1-4 gives the full variable domain: EAQVTQNPRYLITVTGKKLTVTCSQNMNHEYMSWYRQDPGLGLRQIYYSMNVEVTDKGDVPEGYKVSRKEKRNFPLILESPSPNQTSLYFCASSPVGTTNEKLFFGSGTQLSVL.